A selection of T cell receptor beta chains follows, all from one sample in a study of human T cells and chemical hapten exposure. One entry per CDR3 protein results from TCRdb running MiXCR on the 5' RACE reads. The sample lists about 80,000 distinct CDR3 sequences; roughly 15% were seen once. The receptors derive from a female donor in good health. CDR3s include the opening cysteine and the closing phenylalanine or tryptophan. D genes are given only for firm matches. The listing skips clone size in some rows; elsewhere it reads once, few, many or a size class.

D | size | J | V | DNA | CDR3
TRBD1 | many | TRBJ1-2 | TRBV5-6 | TGTGCCAGCAGCTTGGGACAGGGGGTAAACTATGGCTACACCTTC | CASSLGQGVNYGYTF
- | - | TRBJ1-5 | TRBV29-1 | TGCAGCGTCGCCGGAGGGGATAGCAATCAGCCCCAGCATTTT | CSVAGGDSNQPQHF
TRBD2 | - | TRBJ2-7 | TRBV7-8 | TGTGCCAGCAGTTGGACTTCCGGGACTAGCGGGGCTAAGGCCTCCGAGCAGTACTTC | CASSWTSGTSGAKASEQYF
TRBD1 | few | TRBJ2-7 | TRBV14 | TGTGCCAGCAGCCAAGAAGACAGGGGGTTACACGAGCAGTACTTC | CASSQEDRGLHEQYF
- | - | TRBJ1-5 | TRBV19 | TGTGCCAGTAGTTTAAATCACTTTAATCAGCCCCAGCATTTT | CASSLNHFNQPQHF
- | few | TRBJ2-2 | TRBV29-1 | TGCAGCGTTGCCATCTCCGGGGAGCTGTTTTTT | CSVAISGELFF
TRBD1 | - | TRBJ1-2 | TRBV28 | TGTGCCAGCAGTCCTGAGGACAGGTCCTATGGCTACACCTTC | CASSPEDRSYGYTF
TRBD2 | - | TRBJ2-5 | TRBV11-2 | TGTGCCAGCAGCCCGGGACTAGCGGAGCTCCAAGAGACCCAGTACTTC | CASSPGLAELQETQYF
- | many | TRBJ2-1 | TRBV5-1 | TGCGCCAGCAGCTTGGGACCTTTAGCCAGGGCTAATGAGCAGTTCTTC | CASSLGPLARANEQFF
TRBD1 | - | TRBJ2-2 | TRBV6-2/TRBV6-3 | TGTGCCAGCGGAAGCGCCTCACAGGGGGCCCGGGAGCTGTTTTTT | CASGSASQGARELFF
- | few | TRBJ1-5 | TRBV20-1 | TGCAGTGCTGTACGGGACTTTGATAGCAATCAGCCCCAGCATTTT | CSAVRDFDSNQPQHF
TRBD1 | - | TRBJ2-5 | TRBV6-5 | TGTGCCAGCAGCACGACAGGGGGGGAGACCCAGTACTTC | CASSTTGGETQYF